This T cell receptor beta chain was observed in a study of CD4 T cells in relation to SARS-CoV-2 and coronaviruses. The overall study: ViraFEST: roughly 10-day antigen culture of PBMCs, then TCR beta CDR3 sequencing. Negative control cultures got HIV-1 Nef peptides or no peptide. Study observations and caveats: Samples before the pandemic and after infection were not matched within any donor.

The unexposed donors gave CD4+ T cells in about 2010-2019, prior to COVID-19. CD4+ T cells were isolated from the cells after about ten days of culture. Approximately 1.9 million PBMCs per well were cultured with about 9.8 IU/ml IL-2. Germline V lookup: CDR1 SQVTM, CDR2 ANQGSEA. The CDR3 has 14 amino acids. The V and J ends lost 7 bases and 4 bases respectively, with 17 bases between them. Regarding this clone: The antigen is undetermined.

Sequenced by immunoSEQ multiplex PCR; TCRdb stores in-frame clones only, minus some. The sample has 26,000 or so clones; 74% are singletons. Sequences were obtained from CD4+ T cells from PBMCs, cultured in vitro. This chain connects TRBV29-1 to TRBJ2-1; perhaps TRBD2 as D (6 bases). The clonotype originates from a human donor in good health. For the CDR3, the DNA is TGCAGCGGGACCTCGGGAGCTCGGTACAATGAGCAGTTCTTC. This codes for CSGTSGARYNEQFF.